The 10 T cell receptor beta chains reported below all come from one sample, sequenced in a study of T cells in Graves' hyperthyroidism and ophthalmopathy. Researchers took RNA transcripts and amplified the TCR beta CDR3 regions from them. Primed by the HTBI set, a first-round RT-PCR was run on the TCR CDR3. TCRdb redid the calling of the multiplex PCR reads with MiXCR, one entry per CDR3 protein. The profile shows under 350,000 distinct CDR3 sequences, about 17% of them singletons. The sequencing sample was made of blood. These TCRs come from a woman in her fifties or sixties with Graves' ophthalmopathy.

The chain combines TRBV18 with TRBJ2-7; 7 bases align to TRBD1. J was trimmed by 4 bases and V by 2 bases; bases with no gene match: 8. This CDR3 has 15 amino acids. Germline V gives CDR1 KGHSH, CDR2 LQKENI. CDR3 region: CASSPSRDRLYEQYF. The CDR3 nucleotides are TGTGCCAGCTCACCATCCCGGGACAGACTATACGAGCAGTACTTC.

The rearrangement joins TRBV2 to TRBJ2-4, with no clear D. The V end lost 4 bases, the J end lost 0 bases, and 7 bases lay between the germline ends. CDR3 length: 14 amino acids. Germline CDR1 is SNHLY and CDR2 is FYNNEI. The DNA of the CDR3 is TGTGCCAGCAGTGTAGCCCTAGCCAAAAACATTCAGTACTTC. Translated, it gives CASSVALAKNIQYF.

This clonotype showed up many times. This sequence joins TRBV7-9 and TRBJ2-2; 7 bases are a match to TRBD1. V shed 5 bases and J 4 bases; nucleotides not matched to a gene: 7. There are 15 residues in the CDR3. Looked up from germline, CDR1 is SEHNR and CDR2 is FQNEAQ (reference sequence). Here the CDR3 DNA reads TGTGCCAGCAGCCCCGACAGGGATGGCACCGGGGAGCTGTTTTTT. Its translation: CASSPDRDGTGELFF.

The CDR3 spells CASSVWYSGRRDEQFF. Written as DNA, the CDR3 is TGTGCCAGCAGCGTATGGTATAGCGGGAGGCGCGATGAGCAGTTCTTC. The chain recombines TRBV9 with TRBJ2-1; 10 bases align to TRBD2. CDR1 SGDLS and CDR2 YYNGEE come from the germline V gene. J gave up 8 bases and V 1 base, and 9 bases lay outside the gene matches. The CDR3 contains 16 residues.

This clonotype was observed many times. The chain employs TRBV12-3 or TRBV12-4 and TRBJ2-3; 10 bases agree with TRBD1. V gave up 5 bases and J gave up 4 bases; unmatched junction bases: 6. This CDR3 has 15 residues. CDR3 bases: TGTGCCAGCAGTCCGACAGGGGGCGCGGCAGATACGCAGTATTTT. Encoded protein: CASSPTGGAADTQYF.

The sample holds many counts of this clonotype. As DNA, the CDR3 is TGTGCCAGCAGACCGTTTGTGGGGGGCACTGAAGCTTTCTTT. Protein: CASRPFVGGTEAFF. This chain uses TRBV2 with TRBJ1-1; the D gene is possibly TRBD1 (5 bases). This CDR3 is built from 14 residues. CDR1 and CDR2 (germline): SNHLY, FYNNEI. Trimming took 6 bases from V and 4 from J, leaving 15 bases between them.

This clonotype was counted ten times or more. The rearrangement links TRBV11-2 to TRBJ1-5, with 9 bases matching TRBD1. Germline V CDR1 and CDR2: SGHAT, FQNNGV. Trimming took 5 bases from V and 2 from J; bases not matched to a gene: 4. The CDR3 contains 15 residues. The CDR3 DNA sequence: TGTGCCAGCAGCCGGACAGGGGATGGCAATCAGCCCCAGCATTTT. Translating it yields CASSRTGDGNQPQHF.

This clonotype was observed many times. The chain joins TRBV3-1 to TRBJ2-2; TRBD2 matches at 11 bases. Germline V lookup: CDR1 LGHDT, CDR2 YNNKEL (reference sequence). The V gene end was trimmed by 0 bases and the J gene end by 7 bases; junction bases not matched to a gene: 7. The CDR3 is 17 amino acids. CDR3 in DNA: TGTGCCAGCAGCCAAGATTTACTAGCGGGAGTTAACGGGGAGCTGTTTTTT. This gives the protein CASSQDLLAGVNGELFF.

The chain employs TRBV9 and TRBJ2-1; 7 bases fit TRBD2. Germline V gene lookup returns CDR1 SGDLS and CDR2 YYNGEE. V was clipped by 0 bases and J by 2 bases; unmatched bases: 14. This CDR3 has 19 amino acids. The chain's CDR3 is CASSVAGRGGGFTYNEQFF. CDR3 coding DNA: TGTGCCAGCAGCGTAGCCGGTAGGGGCGGGGGATTTACCTACAATGAGCAGTTCTTC. Combining the CDR3 with reference TRBV9 and TRBJ2-1 gives the whole variable domain DSGVTQTPKHLITATGQRVTLRCSPRSGDLSVYWYQQSLDQGLQFLIQYYNGEERAKGNILERFSAQQFPDLHSELNLSSLELGDSALYFCASSVAGRGGGFTYNEQFFGPGTRLTVL.

There are many counts of this clonotype. The chain recombines TRBV6-1 with TRBJ2-5; weak D call: TRBD1 (6 bases). CDR1 and CDR2 (germline): MNHNS, SASEGT. V was cut by 6 bases and J by 5 bases, with 16 bases left in between. The CDR3 runs 14 residues. DNA for the CDR3: TGTGCCAGCAGCCCGGACAGAGGGCGCGAGACCCAGTACTTC. Translated: CASSPDRGRETQYF.